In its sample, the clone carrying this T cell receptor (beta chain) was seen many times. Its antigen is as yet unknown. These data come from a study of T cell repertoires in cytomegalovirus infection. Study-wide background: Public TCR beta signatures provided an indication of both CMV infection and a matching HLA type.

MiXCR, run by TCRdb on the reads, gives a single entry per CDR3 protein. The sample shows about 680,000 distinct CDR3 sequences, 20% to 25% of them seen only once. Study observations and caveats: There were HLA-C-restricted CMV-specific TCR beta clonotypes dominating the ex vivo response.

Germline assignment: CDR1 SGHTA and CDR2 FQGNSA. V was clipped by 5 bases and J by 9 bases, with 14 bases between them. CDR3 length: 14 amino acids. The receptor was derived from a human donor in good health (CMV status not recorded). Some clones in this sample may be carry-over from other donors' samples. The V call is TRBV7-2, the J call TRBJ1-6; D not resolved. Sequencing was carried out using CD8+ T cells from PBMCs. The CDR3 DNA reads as TGTGCCAGCAGCCAAAGTGAGGGTTTTTCACCCCTCCACTTT. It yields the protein CASSQSEGFSPLHF.